Presented here are 7 T cell receptor beta chains from one specimen sequenced in a study of CD8 T cells in ankylosing spondylitis. Using its own MiXCR run on the 5' RACE reads, TCRdb lists one record per CDR3 protein. The data show roughly 35,000 distinct CDR3 sequences, approximately 11% seen once. Sequenced input: synovial fluid, either unsorted or a sorted T cell fraction (not recorded which). These receptors all stem from a male donor with ankylosing spondylitis.

The J gene is TRBJ2-5, the V gene TRBV18, with D possibly matching TRBD2 (5 bases). The ends were cut back, 0 bases at V and 7 bases at J, with 18 bases in the middle. There are 16 residues in the CDR3. Germline V gene lookup returns CDR1 KGHSH and CDR2 LQKENI. CDR3 sequence (DNA): TGTGCCAGCTCACCACCGAGTAGCGCCGCCCTCTCGACCCAGTACTTC. It translates to CASSPPSSAALSTQYF.

This clonotype was counted between two and nine times. The V gene is TRBV20-1, the J gene TRBJ2-3; D might be TRBD1 (6 bases). V was clipped by 1 base and J by 4 bases, with 12 bases between them. The length of the CDR3 is 14 residues. Germline CDR1 is DFQATT and CDR2 is SNEGSKA (reference sequence). CDR3 region: CSARVGQPPDTQYF. The CDR3 DNA is TGCAGTGCTAGAGTCGGACAGCCCCCAGATACGCAGTATTTT.

This clonotype was counted at least ten times. V gene TRBV5-1 combines with J gene TRBJ2-6, with D possibly TRBD1 on 6 matching bases. CDR1 SGHRS and CDR2 YFSETQ come from the germline V gene. The CDR3 is 15 residues long. V gave up 3 bases and J gave up 2 bases, with 9 bases separating them. The CDR3 is CASSYRTAGANVLTF. CDR3 in DNA: TGCGCCAGCAGCTACAGGACAGCTGGGGCCAACGTCCTGACTTTC.

This clonotype was recorded many times. The chain carries TRBV10-3 and TRBJ1-2; D unclear. Germline-derived CDR1 and CDR2 are ENHRY and SYGVKD. Trimming pared 4 bases from V and 4 bases from J, leaving 19 bases between. The CDR3 sequence is 16 residues long. CDR3 region: CAISVARSSLTYGYTF. The CDR3 nucleotides read TGTGCCATCAGTGTGGCCCGAAGCAGTTTAACCTATGGCTACACCTTC.

The V and J genes are TRBV5-8 and TRBJ2-7, with 7 bases fitting TRBD1. The junction had 8 bases not matched to a gene; V was cut back by 5 bases and J by 0 bases. Per germline, CDR1 SGHTS and CDR2 YDEGEE. This CDR3 has 15 amino acids. In nucleotides, the CDR3 is TGTGCCAGCAGGGTAACCGACAGGGCCTCCTACGAGCAGTACTTC. Protein product: CASRVTDRASYEQYF.

This clonotype was picked up many times. V is TRBV12-3 or TRBV12-4 and J is TRBJ2-7; 7 positions match TRBD1. The J segment lost 3 bases and the V segment lost 7 bases, leaving 9 bases of the junction unmatched. CDR3 length: 14 amino acids. CDR3 nucleotides: TGTGCCAGCAACTTCGGGACAGCAAGCTACGAGCAGTACTTC. This sequence encodes CASNFGTASYEQYF.

The DNA of the CDR3 is TGTGCCAGCACTAACCGACTAGCGGGGGACAATGAGCAGTTCTTC. Protein: CASTNRLAGDNEQFF. The genes are TRBV25-1 and TRBJ2-1; 12 positions match TRBD2. Losses at the gene ends were 7 bases for V and 5 bases for J; bases not matched to a gene: 6. The CDR3 sequence is 15 residues long. Germline V gene sequence: CDR1 MGHDK, CDR2 SYGVNS.